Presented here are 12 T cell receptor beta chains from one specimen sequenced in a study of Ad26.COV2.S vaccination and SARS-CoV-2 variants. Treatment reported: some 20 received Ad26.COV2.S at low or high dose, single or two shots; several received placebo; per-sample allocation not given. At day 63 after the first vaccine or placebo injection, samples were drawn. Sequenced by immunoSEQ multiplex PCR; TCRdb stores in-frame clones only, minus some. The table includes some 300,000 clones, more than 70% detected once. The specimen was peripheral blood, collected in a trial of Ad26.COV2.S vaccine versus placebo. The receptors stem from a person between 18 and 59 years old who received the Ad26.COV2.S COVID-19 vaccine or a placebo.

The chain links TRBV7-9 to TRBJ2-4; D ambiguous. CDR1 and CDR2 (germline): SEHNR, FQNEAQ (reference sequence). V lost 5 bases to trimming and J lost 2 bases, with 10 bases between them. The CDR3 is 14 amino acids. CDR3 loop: CASSLTNPKNIQYF. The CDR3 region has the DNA TGTGCCAGCAGCCTTACAAATCCCAAAAACATTCAGTACTTC.

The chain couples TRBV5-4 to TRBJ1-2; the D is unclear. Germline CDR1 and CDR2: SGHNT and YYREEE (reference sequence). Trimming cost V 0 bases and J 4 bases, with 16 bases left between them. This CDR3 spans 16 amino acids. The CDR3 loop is CASSLAGFGEIYGYTF. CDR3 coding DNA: TGTGCCAGCAGCTTGGCCGGTTTCGGAGAAATCTATGGCTACACCTTC. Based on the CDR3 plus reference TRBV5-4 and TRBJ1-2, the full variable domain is ETGVTQSPTHLIKTRGQQVTLRCSSQSGHNTVSWYQQALGQGPQFIFQYYREEENGRGNFPPRFSGLQFPNYSSELNVNALELDDSALYLCASSLAGFGEIYGYTFGSGTRLTVV.

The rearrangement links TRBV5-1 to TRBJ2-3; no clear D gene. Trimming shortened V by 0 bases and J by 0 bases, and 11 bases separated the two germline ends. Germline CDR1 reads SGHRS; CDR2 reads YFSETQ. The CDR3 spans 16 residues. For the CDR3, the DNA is TGCGCCAGCAGCTTGGGTGTGGCGGCGAGCACAGATACGCAGTATTTT. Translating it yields CASSLGVAASTDTQYF.

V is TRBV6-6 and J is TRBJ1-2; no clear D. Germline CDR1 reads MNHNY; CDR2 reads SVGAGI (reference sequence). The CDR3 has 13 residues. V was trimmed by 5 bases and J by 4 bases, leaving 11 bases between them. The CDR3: CASSNLGPYGYTF. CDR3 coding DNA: TGTGCCAGCAGTAATCTGGGTCCCTATGGCTACACCTTC.

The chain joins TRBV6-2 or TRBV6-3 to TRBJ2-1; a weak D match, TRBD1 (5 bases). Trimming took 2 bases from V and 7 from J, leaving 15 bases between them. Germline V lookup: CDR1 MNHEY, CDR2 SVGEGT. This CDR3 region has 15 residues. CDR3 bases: TGTGCCAGCAGTTACGCCCGGACATCAAGGAATGAGCAGTTCTTC. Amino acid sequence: CASSYARTSRNEQFF.

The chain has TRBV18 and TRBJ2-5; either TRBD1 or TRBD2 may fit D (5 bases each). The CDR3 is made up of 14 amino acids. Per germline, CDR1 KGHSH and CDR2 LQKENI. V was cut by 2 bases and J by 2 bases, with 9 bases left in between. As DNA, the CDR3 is TGTGCCAGCTCACCAGGGACGGGACAAGAGACCCAGTACTTC. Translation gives CASSPGTGQETQYF. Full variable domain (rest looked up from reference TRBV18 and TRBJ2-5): NAGVMQNPRHLVRRRGQEARLRCSPMKGHSHVYWYRQLPEEGLKFMVYLQKENIIDESGMPKERFSAEFPKEGPSILRIQQVVRGDSAAYFCASSPGTGQETQYFGPGTRLLVL.

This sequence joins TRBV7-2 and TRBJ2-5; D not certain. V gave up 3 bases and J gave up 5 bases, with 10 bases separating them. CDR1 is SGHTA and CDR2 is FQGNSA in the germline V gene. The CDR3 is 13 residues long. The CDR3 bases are TGTGCCAGCAGCTTCACCCGACGCGAGACCCAGTACTTC. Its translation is CASSFTRRETQYF.

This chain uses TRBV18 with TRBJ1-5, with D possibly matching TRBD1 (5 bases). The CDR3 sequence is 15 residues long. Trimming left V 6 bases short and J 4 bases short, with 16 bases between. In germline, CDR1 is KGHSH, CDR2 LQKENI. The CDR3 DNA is TGTGCCAGCTCCCGGGGCCAGGGAATTAATCAGCCCCAGCATTTT. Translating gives CASSRGQGINQPQHF.

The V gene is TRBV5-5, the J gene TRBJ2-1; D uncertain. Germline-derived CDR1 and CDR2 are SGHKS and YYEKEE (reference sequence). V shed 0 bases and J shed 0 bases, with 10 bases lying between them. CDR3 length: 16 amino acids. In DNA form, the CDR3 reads TGTGCCAGCAGCTTGGAGGACGGTAGCTCCTACAATGAGCAGTTCTTC. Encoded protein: CASSLEDGSSYNEQFF.

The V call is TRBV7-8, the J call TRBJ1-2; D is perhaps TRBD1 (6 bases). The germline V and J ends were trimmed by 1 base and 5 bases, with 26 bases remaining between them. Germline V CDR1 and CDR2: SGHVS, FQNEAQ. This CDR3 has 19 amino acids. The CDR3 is CASSLVQGGSPEISYGYTF. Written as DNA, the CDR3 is TGTGCCAGCAGCTTAGTACAGGGAGGAAGTCCCGAGATTTCGTATGGCTACACCTTC.

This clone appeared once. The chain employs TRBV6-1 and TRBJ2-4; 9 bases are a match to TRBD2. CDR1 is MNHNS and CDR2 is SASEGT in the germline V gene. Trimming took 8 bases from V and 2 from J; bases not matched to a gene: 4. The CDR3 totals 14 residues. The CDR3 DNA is TGTGCCAGCCTCCTAGCGGGGACCAAAAACATTCAGTACTTC. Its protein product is CASLLAGTKNIQYF.

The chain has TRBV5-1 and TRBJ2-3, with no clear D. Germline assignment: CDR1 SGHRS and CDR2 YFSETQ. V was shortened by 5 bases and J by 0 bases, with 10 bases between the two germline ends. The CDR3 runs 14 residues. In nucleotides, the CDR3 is TGCGCCAGCAGAGGGCCCTCTAGCACAGATACGCAGTATTTT. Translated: CASRGPSSTDTQYF.